The 16 T cell receptor beta chains given below trace back to one sample, sequenced in a study of CD8 T cells in Susac syndrome. RNA, at about 0.45 to 1 ug, was reverse transcribed with random hexamers. TCRdb recomputed calls from the immunoSEQ multiplex PCR reads with MiXCR, one row per CDR3 protein. Here the sample spans 150,000 to 200,000 distinct CDR3 sequences, roughly 90% being singletons. Input material: CD4+ T cells from PBMCs. These receptors all stem from a human donor with Susac syndrome.

This sequence joins TRBV6-1 and TRBJ1-5; TRBD1 is a possible D gene (5 bases). V lost 5 bases to trimming and J lost 0 bases, with 8 bases between them. CDR1 MNHNS and CDR2 SASEGT come from the germline V gene. The CDR3 sequence is 14 residues long. This chain's CDR3 is CASSKTASNQPQHF. The DNA for the CDR3 is TGTGCCAGCAGTAAGACAGCTAGCAATCAGCCCCAGCATTTT.

The count of this clonotype is one. J is TRBJ1-5 and V is TRBV20-1; D perhaps matches TRBD1 (5 bases). Trimming left V 5 bases short and J 4 bases short, with 12 bases between. The CDR3 contains 13 residues. Per the germline V gene, CDR1 is DFQATT and CDR2 is SNEGSKA (reference sequence). The CDR3 reads CSAPRGGNQPQHF. The CDR3 DNA reads as TGCAGTGCTCCCCGCGGGGGGAATCAGCCCCAGCATTTT.

The chain recombines TRBV5-4 with TRBJ1-3, with D possibly TRBD1 on 6 matching bases. Germline V gene lookup returns CDR1 SGHNT and CDR2 YYREEE (reference sequence). Trimming pared 0 bases from V and 4 bases from J, leaving 11 bases between. CDR3 length: 15 amino acids. The CDR3 region is CASSLDGQQGNTIYF. CDR3 nucleotides: TGTGCCAGCAGCTTGGACGGACAGCAAGGAAACACCATATATTTT.

CDR3 sequence: CASRRGGAEETQYF. The CDR3 coding sequence is TGTGCCAGCAGGAGGGGGGGCGCGGAGGAGACCCAGTACTTC. The chain recombines TRBV25-1 with TRBJ2-5; possible D gene TRBD2, 7 bases. Trimming pared 6 bases from V and 5 bases from J, leaving 16 bases between. The CDR3 is made up of 14 amino acids. In germline, CDR1 is MGHDK, CDR2 SYGVNS.

The CDR3 loop reads CASSLARSVNTGELFF. DNA for the CDR3: TGTGCCAGCAGCTTAGCCAGAAGCGTGAACACCGGGGAGCTGTTTTTT. This chain uses TRBV7-9 with TRBJ2-2; D gene uncertain. Between the trimmed V and J ends, which lost 0 bases and 1 base, there was a span of 9 bases. The CDR3 length is 16 residues. CDR1 SEHNR and CDR2 FQNEAQ come from the germline V gene (reference sequence).

The gene calls are TRBV4-1 and TRBJ1-2; the D is unclear. Germline loops: CDR1 MGHRA, CDR2 YSYEKL. The CDR3 loop spans 16 amino acids. The germline V and J ends were trimmed by 2 bases and 8 bases, with 21 bases remaining between them. CDR3 nucleotides: TGCGCCAGCAGCCAACCTCTTAGCAGTCCCGACCGCGGCTACACCTTC. Translating gives CASSQPLSSPDRGYTF.

In DNA, the CDR3 is TGCAGTGCTAGAGAGGCTAGATCTAATGAGCAGTTCTTC. Protein sequence: CSAREARSNEQFF. V is TRBV20-1 and J is TRBJ2-1; D call uncertain. In germline, CDR1 is DFQATT, CDR2 SNEGSKA (reference sequence). The V and J ends lost 0 bases and 7 bases respectively, with 10 bases between them. The CDR3 runs to 13 residues.

CDR3 in amino acids: CASTKDPTGNVGGYTF. The CDR3 region has the DNA TGCGCCAGCACTAAAGACCCAACAGGAAATGTCGGGGGCTACACCTTC. The chain links TRBV5-1 to TRBJ1-2; D might be TRBD1 (5 bases). The length of the CDR3 is 16 residues. V shed 6 bases and J shed 8 bases, with 26 bases lying between them. Looked up from germline, CDR1 is SGHRS and CDR2 is YFSETQ. The full variable domain, in which reference TRBV5-1 and TRBJ1-2 provide the parts outside the CDR3, is KAGVTQTPRYLIKTRGQQVTLSCSPISGHRSVSWYQQTPGQGLQFLFEYFSETQRNKGNFPGRFSGRQFSNSRSEMNVSTLELGDSALYLCASTKDPTGNVGGYTFGSGTRLTVV.

This sequence joins TRBV12-3 or TRBV12-4 and TRBJ1-1, with D possibly being TRBD1 (5 bases). Trimming pared 3 bases from V and 1 base from J, leaving 9 bases between. CDR3 size: 14 residues. Here the CDR3 DNA reads TGTGCCAGCAGTTTGGGACGGGAGAACACTGAAGCTTTCTTT. Residues: CASSLGRENTEAFF.

The V and J genes are TRBV2 and TRBJ2-7; perhaps TRBD1 as D (6 bases). The germline V gene has CDR1 SNHLY and CDR2 FYNNEI. Trimming took 3 bases from V and 0 from J, leaving 12 bases between them. CDR3 length equals 15 residues. CDR3 nucleotide sequence: TGTGCCAGCAGTGAGACAGGAACGAGCTCCTACGAGCAGTACTTC. It encodes CASSETGTSSYEQYF.

The V and J genes are TRBV7-9 and TRBJ2-3; 11 nucleotides line up with TRBD2. Germline-derived CDR1 and CDR2 are SEHNR and FQNEAQ (reference sequence). CDR3 length: 17 amino acids. Trimming removed 4 bases from V and 3 bases from J; junction bases left unmatched: 9. The CDR3 sequence is CASSSISGGALTDTQYF. In DNA form, the CDR3 reads TGTGCCAGCAGCTCCATTAGCGGGGGGGCCTTAACAGATACGCAGTATTTT.

V and J are TRBV3-1 and TRBJ1-1, with D unresolved. The length of the CDR3 is 13 residues. Germline V gene lookup returns CDR1 LGHDT and CDR2 YNNKEL (reference sequence). Trimming removed 1 base from V and 5 bases from J, with 8 bases in between. The CDR3 nucleotides read TGTGCCAGCAGCCAAGGAGAGGAAACTGAAGCTTTCTTT. Amino acid sequence: CASSQGEETEAFF.

The chain joins TRBV20-1 to TRBJ2-1; D gene unclear. This CDR3 contains 11 residues. Trimming removed 0 bases at V and 8 bases at J, with 5 bases between. Germline V lookup: CDR1 DFQATT, CDR2 SNEGSKA (reference sequence). The CDR3 region is CSARDLDEQFF. CDR3 DNA sequence: TGCAGTGCTAGAGATCTGGATGAGCAGTTCTTC.

This rearrangement joins TRBV7-3 to TRBJ1-3; D unresolved. Trimming cost V 5 bases and J 0 bases, with 14 bases left between them. There are 16 residues in the CDR3. Germline V gives CDR1 SGHTA, CDR2 FQGTGA. In DNA, the CDR3 is TGTGCCAGCAGCCTCGGACTTACGAGCTCTGGAAACACCATATATTTT. Its protein product is CASSLGLTSSGNTIYF.

This chain connects TRBV5-1 to TRBJ1-3; TRBD1 agrees at 7 bases. Germline CDR1 SGHRS, CDR2 YFSETQ. This CDR3 spans 15 amino acids. The V gene end was trimmed by 0 bases and the J gene end by 7 bases; junction bases not matched to a gene: 7. The CDR3 loop reads CASSLGQGLRNTIYF. The CDR3 DNA sequence: TGCGCCAGCAGCTTGGGACAGGGTTTGCGGAACACCATATATTTT.

The chain joins TRBV12-5 to TRBJ2-7, with 7 nucleotides matching TRBD1. Germline V gene lookup returns CDR1 LGHNT and CDR2 FRNRAP. Trimming cost V 3 bases and J 2 bases; bases outside gene matches: 4. The CDR3 sequence is 14 residues long. Written as DNA, the CDR3 is TGTGCTAGTGGTTTCGGGACAGTCCCCTACGAGCAGTACTTC. This codes for CASGFGTVPYEQYF.